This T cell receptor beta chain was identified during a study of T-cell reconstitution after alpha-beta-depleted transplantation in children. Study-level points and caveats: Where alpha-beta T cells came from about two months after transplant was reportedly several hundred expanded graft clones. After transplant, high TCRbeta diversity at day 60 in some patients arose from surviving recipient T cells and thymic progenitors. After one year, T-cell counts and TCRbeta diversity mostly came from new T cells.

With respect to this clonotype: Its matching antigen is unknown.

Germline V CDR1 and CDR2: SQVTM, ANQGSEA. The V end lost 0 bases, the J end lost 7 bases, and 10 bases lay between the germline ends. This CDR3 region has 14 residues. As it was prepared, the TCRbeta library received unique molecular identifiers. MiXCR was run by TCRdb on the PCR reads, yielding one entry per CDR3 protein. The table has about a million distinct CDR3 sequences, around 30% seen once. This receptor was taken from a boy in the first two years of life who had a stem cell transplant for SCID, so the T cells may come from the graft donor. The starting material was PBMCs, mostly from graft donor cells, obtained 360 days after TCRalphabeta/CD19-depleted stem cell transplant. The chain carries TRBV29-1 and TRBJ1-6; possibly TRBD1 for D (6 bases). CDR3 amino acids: CSVEEGGENSPLHF. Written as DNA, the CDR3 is TGCAGCGTTGAAGAGGGGGGCGAGAATTCACCCCTCCACTTT.